This is a list of T cell receptor beta chains from one sample in a study of blood T cells in healthy people across ages. MiXCR, run by TCRdb on the 5' RACE reads, gives a single entry per CDR3 protein. Counted here are 850,000 to 1,100,000 distinct CDR3 sequences, around two fifths occurring once; the ten biggest clones make up around 13%. The sequenced sample was blood. The origin of the receptors is a man younger than 30 in good health. Both conserved end residues are part of each CDR3. The order of the fields is clone size, D gene, J gene, V gene, CDR3 protein, CDR3 DNA. The D gene is left open where the match is weak. Only some rows state a clone size, as once, few, many or a class for expanded clones.

>few|.|TRBJ2-5|TRBV4-2
CASSQDKGNRETQYF
TGTGCCAGCAGCCAAGATAAGGGGAACAGGGAGACCCAGTACTTC
>few|TRBD1|TRBJ1-1|TRBV12-3/TRBV12-4
CASSLNDRVIPLNTEAFF
TGTGCCAGCAGTTTGAATGACAGGGTAATACCTCTGAACACTGAAGCTTTCTTT
>many|.|TRBJ2-5|TRBV20-1
CSARLSRRGKETQYF
TGCAGTGCTAGACTCTCCCGACGGGGCAAAGAGACCCAGTACTTC
>.|.|TRBJ2-1|TRBV12-3/TRBV12-4
CASSSRRRSYNEQFF
TGTGCCAGCAGCTCACGACGGCGATCCTACAATGAGCAGTTCTTC
>many|TRBD1|TRBJ1-2|TRBV4-3
CASSPGDRSYGYTF
TGCGCCAGCAGCCCAGGGGACAGAAGCTATGGCTACACCTTC
>.|.|TRBJ2-3|TRBV28
CASSPLGAGTDTQYF
TGTGCCAGCAGTCCCCTTGGGGCAGGGACAGATACGCAGTATTTT
>.|TRBD1|TRBJ1-4|TRBV6-6
CASSYRVGGGGEKLFF
TGTGCCAGCAGTTACCGTGTTGGAGGGGGCGGTGAAAAACTGTTTTTT
>.|.|TRBJ2-3|TRBV14
CASSQVAGHTQYF
TGTGCCAGCAGCCAAGTTGCCGGCCATACGCAGTATTTT
>.|.|TRBJ1-6|TRBV20-1
CSALGGSYNSPLHF
TGCAGTGCTCTGGGGGGCTCCTATAATTCACCCCTCCACTTT
>.|TRBD2|TRBJ2-5|TRBV27
CASSPLWISGEQETQYF
TGTGCCAGCAGCCCCCTGTGGATTAGCGGGGAGCAAGAGACCCAGTACTTC
>many|.|TRBJ2-3|TRBV5-1
CASSSLQGNTDTQYF
TGCGCCAGCAGCTCGTTACAGGGTAACACAGATACGCAGTATTTT
>.|.|TRBJ1-5|TRBV20-1
CSAAGEIGGKPQHF
TGCAGTGCTGCGGGGGAGATAGGGGGGAAGCCCCAGCATTTT
>.|TRBD2|TRBJ2-7|TRBV20-1
CSAQLAGGYNEQYF
TGCAGTGCCCAACTAGCGGGGGGGTACAATGAGCAGTACTTC
>once|TRBD1|TRBJ2-3|TRBV24-1
CATSDRDRGHTDTRYF
TGTGCCACCAGTGACCGGGACAGGGGGCATACAGATACGCGGTATTTT
>.|TRBD2|TRBJ2-7|TRBV29-1
CSVTSGGRTYEQYF
TGCAGCGTTACTAGCGGGGGCCGTACCTACGAGCAGTACTTC
>.|TRBD1|TRBJ1-1|TRBV12-3/TRBV12-4
CASSSDWDRGLVEAFF
TGTGCCAGCAGTTCCGACTGGGACAGGGGGCTTGTTGAAGCTTTCTTT
>few|TRBD1|TRBJ1-2|TRBV5-1
CASSSYRDRGNYGYTF
TGCGCCAGCAGCTCGTACCGGGACAGGGGAAACTATGGCTACACCTTC
>few|.|TRBJ1-2|TRBV18
CASSPQSDANYGYTF
TGTGCCAGCTCACCACAATCGGACGCAAACTATGGCTACACCTTC
>.|TRBD2|TRBJ2-4|TRBV4-3
CASSQDDGAGAYNEQYF
TGCGCCAGCAGCCAAGACGATGGAGCGGGGGCCTACAATGAGCAGTACTTC
>few|TRBD2|TRBJ2-7|TRBV2
CASRATSGGPYNEQYF
TGTGCCAGCAGGGCGACTAGCGGGGGCCCCTACAATGAGCAGTACTTC
>.|.|TRBJ2-1|TRBV4-3
CASSQLQGFEQFF
TGCGCCAGCAGCCAACTACAGGGATTTGAGCAGTTCTTC
>.|.|TRBJ2-5|TRBV4-3
CASSQDTSSRETQYF
TGCGCCAGCAGTCAAGACACTTCGTCCCGAGAGACCCAGTACTTC
>.|TRBD2|TRBJ2-3|TRBV20-1
CSAREFAGADTQYF
TGCAGTGCTAGAGAGTTCGCGGGGGCAGATACGCAGTATTTT
>few|.|TRBJ2-7|TRBV25-1
CASRGETYEQYF
TGTGCCAGCAGAGGGGAAACCTACGAGCAGTACTTC
>.|TRBD1|TRBJ1-2|TRBV5-1
CASRRDFGTAYGYTF
TGCGCCAGCAGGCGAGACTTCGGGACAGCTTATGGCTACACCTTC
>.|TRBD1|TRBJ2-3|TRBV7-2
CASSSLASRTGEYTDTQYF
TGTGCCAGCAGCTCCCTCGCATCTAGGACAGGGGAATACACAGATACGCAGTATTTT
>.|.|TRBJ2-1|TRBV19
CASSFRATRYNEQFF
TGTGCCAGTAGCTTCCGGGCTACACGCTACAATGAGCAGTTCTTC
>.|.|TRBJ2-5|TRBV27
CASSSTGTYNEQYF
TGTGCCAGCAGTTCCACAGGAACTTACAATGAGCAGTACTTC
>.|.|TRBJ1-5|TRBV4-2
CASSREWGQPQHF
TGTGCCAGCAGCCGGGAATGGGGTCAGCCCCAGCATTTT
>few|.|TRBJ2-5|TRBV5-1
CASSFLSGYQETQYF
TGCGCCAGTTCCTTCCTCTCGGGGTACCAAGAGACCCAGTACTTC
>few|.|TRBJ2-5|TRBV29-1
CSVVELGETQYF
TGCAGCGTTGTTGAGCTGGGGGAGACCCAGTACTTC
>few|.|TRBJ1-2|TRBV10-3
CAILLSETENYGYTF
TGTGCCATACTTCTGTCAGAGACTGAGAACTATGGCTACACCTTC
>few|.|TRBJ2-3|TRBV7-9
CASSLNRDHTDTQYF
TGTGCCAGCAGCTTAAACAGGGACCACACAGATACGCAGTATTTT
>few|.|TRBJ2-1|TRBV28
CASSSTGLGQFF
TGTGCCAGCAGTTCCACAGGGCTTGGGCAGTTCTTC
>few|.|TRBJ1-5|TRBV20-1
CSAPRAINQPQHF
TGCAGTGCCCCACGGGCGATCAATCAGCCCCAGCATTTT
>.|TRBD1|TRBJ2-5|TRBV2
CASNPRPGGVDQETQYF
TGTGCCAGCAACCCCCGCCCAGGGGGCGTCGACCAAGAGACCCAGTACTTC
>few|.|TRBJ1-1|TRBV12-3/TRBV12-4
CASSPDDYNTEAFF
TGTGCCAGCAGTCCTGACGACTACAACACTGAAGCTTTCTTT
>.|TRBD1|TRBJ1-1|TRBV7-2
CASSSLSGTVEAFF
TGTGCCAGCAGCTCTCTCTCCGGGACAGTTGAAGCTTTCTTT
>.|.|TRBJ1-5|TRBV20-1
CSAREVADNSNQPQHF
TGCAGTGCTAGAGAAGTGGCAGACAATAGCAATCAGCCCCAGCATTTT
>.|.|TRBJ2-4|TRBV28
CASSSEMGAKNIQYF
TGTGCCAGCAGTTCGGAAATGGGAGCCAAAAACATTCAGTACTTC
>.|.|TRBJ2-7|TRBV29-1
CSAEGGISSYNEQYF
TGCAGCGCCGAGGGCGGGATAAGCTCCTACAATGAGCAGTACTTC
>.|.|TRBJ2-3|TRBV6-5
CASNRATDTQYF
TGTGCCAGCAACAGGGCGACAGATACGCAGTATTTT
>.|.|TRBJ2-7|TRBV20-1
CSANAGNYEQYF
TGCAGTGCTAATGCAGGCAACTACGAGCAGTACTTC
>.|.|TRBJ2-7|TRBV27
CASSSTHRTEGNEQYF
TGTGCCAGCAGTTCGACCCATCGGACAGAGGGGAACGAGCAGTACTTC
>few|.|TRBJ1-2|TRBV10-3
CAISYDGNYGYTF
TGTGCCATCAGCTATGACGGAAACTATGGCTACACCTTC
>.|TRBD1|TRBJ1-4|TRBV7-9
CASSLGDRGGEKLFF
TGTGCCAGCAGCTTAGGTGACAGGGGAGGTGAAAAACTGTTTTTT
>few|.|TRBJ2-1|TRBV4-1
CASSQGINNEQFF
TGCGCCAGCAGCCAGGGAATAAACAATGAGCAGTTCTTC
>.|.|TRBJ1-2|TRBV3-1
CASSQVGPGGYTF
TGTGCCAGCAGCCAAGTCGGGCCTGGTGGCTACACCTTC
>few|.|TRBJ1-1|TRBV4-2
CASSQVGGQPEAFF
TGTGCCAGCAGCCAAGTAGGCGGACAGCCTGAAGCTTTCTTT
>.|.|TRBJ2-6|TRBV29-1
CSVGTQSSGANVLTF
TGCAGCGTGGGAACGCAGAGCTCTGGGGCCAACGTCCTGACTTTC
>few|TRBD1|TRBJ2-6|TRBV5-6
CASSLNRGLSSGANVLTF
TGTGCCAGCAGCTTGAACAGGGGTTTAAGCTCTGGGGCCAACGTCCTGACTTTC
>many|.|TRBJ2-3|TRBV29-1
CSVGRTDTQYF
TGCAGCGTTGGTCGCACAGATACGCAGTATTTT
>.|.|TRBJ1-5|TRBV4-3
CASSQGFDLSLRPYGGQHF
TGCGCCAGCAGCCAAGGATTCGACCTATCACTAAGACCTTATGGGGGCCAGCATTTT
>.|.|TRBJ2-3|TRBV7-8
CASSLRTGPVVQVGDTQYF
TGTGCCAGCAGCTTAAGAACAGGGCCGGTGGTGCAAGTTGGAGATACGCAGTATTTT
>.|TRBD2|TRBJ2-3|TRBV10-3
CAISGSSGVADTQYF
TGTGCCATCAGTGGTTCTAGCGGGGTGGCAGATACGCAGTATTTT
>.|TRBD2|TRBJ2-2|TRBV5-4
CASSFSGVGGELFF
TGTGCCAGCAGCTTTAGCGGGGTCGGCGGGGAGCTGTTTTTT
>few|.|TRBJ2-5|TRBV11-3
CASSLSSVRGETQYF
TGTGCCAGCAGCTTATCGTCCGTCAGAGGGGAGACCCAGTACTTC